In its sample, the clone carrying this T cell receptor (beta chain) was seen many times. What it binds is not known. Template-switch 5'RACE cDNA synthesis added a 10-nucleotide unique molecular identifier. TCRdb re-analysed the 5' RACE reads in MiXCR, keeping a single row per CDR3 protein. The repertoire holds about 27,000 distinct CDR3 sequences, with roughly 21% as singletons. These data originate in a study of neurological immune-mediated disorders. Findings and caveats of the study: The greatest TCR clonal expansion appeared in HTLV-1-associated myelopathy and the smallest, falling below healthy controls, in multiple sclerosis.

The sequence came from a woman in her sixties in good health. The sequenced material came from PBMCs.

The CDR3 bases are TGCAGTGCCTCGGGAGAGAGCTCCTACAATGAGCAGTTCTTC. Protein product: CSASGESSYNEQFF. The V and J genes are TRBV20-1 and TRBJ2-1, with D possibly matching TRBD2 (6 bases). This CDR3 contains 14 residues. V lost 6 bases to trimming and J lost 0 bases, with 12 bases between them. Germline CDR1 reads DFQATT; CDR2 reads SNEGSKA (reference sequence).